These T cell receptor beta chains were read from a single sample in a study of cytomegalovirus exposure and HLA in healthy donors. Profiled with immunoSEQ multiplex PCR; TCRdb holds only in-frame clones, not every one. The table has 200,000 to 250,000 clones, 70% to 80% seen once. The sequenced material came from PBMCs. The receptors here all came from a male donor in good health and CMV-seronegative. Each CDR3 is given with its conserved first and last residue. D genes are given only for firm matches. The listing skips clone size in some rows; elsewhere it reads once, few, many or a size class.

CDR3 DNA	CDR3 protein	clone size	D gene	V gene	J gene
TGTGCCAGCTCACCCCAGGGGGCCAGCATCTACGAGCAGTACTTC	CASSPQGASIYEQYF	.	TRBD1	TRBV18	TRBJ2-7
TGTGCCAGCAAACTAGCGGGAGAAGAGACCCAGTACTTC	CASKLAGEETQYF	.	TRBD2	TRBV27	TRBJ2-5
TGTGCCAGCAGCGTAGATAGCGGGAGTGCAGATACGCAGTATTTT	CASSVDSGSADTQYF	.	TRBD2	TRBV9	TRBJ2-3
TGTGCCAGCAGCGCGAGCGGGAGCTCCTACGAGCAGTACTTC	CASSASGSSYEQYF	.	TRBD2	TRBV5-4	TRBJ2-7
TGTGCCAGCAGTTACAATCACAGGGAATTTCCCTACGAGCAGTACTTC	CASSYNHREFPYEQYF	.	.	TRBV6-5	TRBJ2-7
TGTGCCAGCAGCTTACTACGAACGGCGGATGAAAAACTGTTTTTT	CASSLLRTADEKLFF	.	.	TRBV7-2	TRBJ1-4
TGTGCCAGCAGCGCGGGGGGGACCGCCGACGGTGAGCAGTTCTTC	CASSAGGTADGEQFF	.	TRBD2	TRBV9	TRBJ2-1
TGTGCCATCAGCGACGGGACAGGTGGAAACACCATATATTTT	CAISDGTGGNTIYF	.	TRBD1	TRBV10-3	TRBJ1-3
TGCGCCAGCAGCTTGGACCCTAGGGGAGCGGGAGACGATACGCAGTATTTT	CASSLDPRGAGDDTQYF	few	TRBD2	TRBV5-1	TRBJ2-3
TGCGCCAGCAGCTTGGGGCAGAATAATTCACCCCTCCACTTT	CASSLGQNNSPLHF	few	.	TRBV5-1	TRBJ1-6
TGTGCCAGCAGTTGGAGGGAGGGTGACACTGAAGCTTTCTTT	CASSWREGDTEAFF	few	.	TRBV6-5	TRBJ1-1
TGTGCCAGCAGTAACAATTATCAGCCCCAGCATTTT	CASSNNYQPQHF	.	.	TRBV6-1	TRBJ1-5
TGTGCCAGCAGTTACCACCCTAGGTCCGGGGAGCTGTTTTTT	CASSYHPRSGELFF	.	.	TRBV6-6	TRBJ2-2
TGTGCCAGCAGCCCTCCGCCAAGCTCCTACGAGCAGTACTTC	CASSPPPSSYEQYF	.	.	TRBV11-2	TRBJ2-7
TGTGCCAGCAGCTTAGAGTGGGCCAACTCCTACGAGCAGTACTTC	CASSLEWANSYEQYF	few	.	TRBV7-2	TRBJ2-7
TGCGCCAGCAGCTTGGTTAACAATGAGCAGTTCTTC	CASSLVNNEQFF	.	.	TRBV5-1	TRBJ2-1
TGTGCCAGCAGCGCGTCAGGGTACGAAAAACTGTTTTTT	CASSASGYEKLFF	few	.	TRBV9	TRBJ1-4
TGTGCCAGCAGTCCTCTAGCGGGAGGGTCAGATACGCAGTATTTT	CASSPLAGGSDTQYF	.	TRBD2	TRBV6-1	TRBJ2-3
TGTGCCAGCAGGGAACAGGGGATCTCTGGAAACACCATATATTTT	CASREQGISGNTIYF	.	TRBD1	TRBV28	TRBJ1-3
TGTGCCAGCAGAAGCTCCATGAACACTGAAGCTTTCTTT	CASRSSMNTEAFF	.	.	TRBV11-2	TRBJ1-1
TGTGCCAGCAGTCTCCCACCCTTAGCTTCTGGAAACACCATATATTTT	CASSLPPLASGNTIYF	.	.	TRBV28	TRBJ1-3
TGTGCCAGCTCAGGGACAGGGCTTAATGAAAAACTGTTTTTT	CASSGTGLNEKLFF	.	TRBD1	TRBV18	TRBJ1-4
TGTGCCAGCAGCCCCGGAGGGAGGGTCTACGAGCAGTACTTC	CASSPGGRVYEQYF	.	TRBD2	TRBV7-9	TRBJ2-7
TGCGCCAGCAGCCTGGGAGGGTCAGGGAACACTGAAGCTTTCTTT	CASSLGGSGNTEAFF	few	.	TRBV5-1	TRBJ1-1
TGTGCCAGCAGCTTAAGGGATGAGGGTTCCGGCTCTGGGGCCAACGTCCTGACTTTC	CASSLRDEGSGSGANVLTF	.	.	TRBV7-6	TRBJ2-6
TGTGCCAGCAGCTTACTGGAGGGGGAGCTGTTTTTT	CASSLLEGELFF	.	.	TRBV7-3	TRBJ2-2
TGTGCCAGCAGTGAATCAGGGAGCAATCAGCCCCAGCATTTT	CASSESGSNQPQHF	.	.	TRBV2	TRBJ1-5
TGTGCCAGCTGGACAGGGGAAACCGGGGAGCTGTTTTTT	CASWTGETGELFF	.	TRBD1	TRBV27	TRBJ2-2
TGTGCCAGCAGCCTAATAAACTACGAGCAGTACTTC	CASSLINYEQYF	.	.	TRBV11-2	TRBJ2-7
TGTGCCAGCTCACCCCAGACCCGGACAGGGGCCTTCTATACGCAGTATTTT	CASSPQTRTGAFYTQYF	.	TRBD1	TRBV18	TRBJ2-3
TGTGCCAGTAGTATAGATGGAGGCAGTTCCTCTGGAAACACCATATATTTT	CASSIDGGSSSGNTIYF	.	.	TRBV19	TRBJ1-3
TGTGCCAGCAGTGAAGGGGGGCCAAAAGCTTTCTTT	CASSEGGPKAFF	once	.	TRBV2	TRBJ1-1
TGCGCCAGCAGCTTATTTTCTAGCGGGAGGGCCAAGATCTACAATGAGCAGTTCTTC	CASSLFSSGRAKIYNEQFF	.	TRBD2	TRBV5-1	TRBJ2-1
TGTGCCAGCAGCTTGATGGGGGCTCCCGAGACCCAGTACTTC	CASSLMGAPETQYF	.	.	TRBV5-6	TRBJ2-5
TGTGCCAGCAGCTTGGAAGGGACTAGGGGCAATGAGCAGTTCTTC	CASSLEGTRGNEQFF	.	TRBD2	TRBV5-4	TRBJ2-1
TGTGCCAGCAGCTTAGCTCCCGGGGATAGCAATCAGCCCCAGCATTTT	CASSLAPGDSNQPQHF	few	.	TRBV7-8	TRBJ1-5
TGTGCCACCAGCAGAGGCAGGGGCACCCCGAACACTGAAGCTTTCTTT	CATSRGRGTPNTEAFF	.	.	TRBV15	TRBJ1-1
TGTGCCAGCAGTGAAGGAAGGGGCGCGCTGGACTACAATGAGCAGTTCTTC	CASSEGRGALDYNEQFF	once	.	TRBV6-1	TRBJ2-1
TGCGCCAGCAGCCAAGATTGGTTTTTGAACAGAACTCGCTCTGGGGCCAACGTCCTGACTTTC	CASSQDWFLNRTRSGANVLTF	.	.	TRBV4-1	TRBJ2-6
TGTGCCAGCAGTGTCCGAGGGGACAGGGAGCCAGATACGCAGTATTTT	CASSVRGDREPDTQYF	.	TRBD1	TRBV28	TRBJ2-3
TGTGCCTGTAGCGGCGGGAGATCTGGAGAGCAGTACTTC	CACSGGRSGEQYF	.	TRBD2	TRBV28	TRBJ2-7
TGTGCCAGCAGCTTAGCGGCTAGCGGCATCATCGGGGAGACCCAGTACTTC	CASSLAASGIIGETQYF	few	TRBD2	TRBV7-8	TRBJ2-5
TGTGCCAGCTCATCTCGGACAGGGAGCTCCTACGAGCAGTACTTC	CASSSRTGSSYEQYF	.	TRBD1	TRBV18	TRBJ2-7
TGCGCCAGCAGCTTGCAGCGGGAGGGCTACGAGCAGTACTTC	CASSLQREGYEQYF	few	TRBD2	TRBV5-1	TRBJ2-7
TGCGCCAGCAGCTTTAGGGAGGCCGATTTTAACTATGGCTACACCTTC	CASSFREADFNYGYTF	.	.	TRBV5-1	TRBJ1-2
TGTGCCAGCAGTGGGGGGACTAGCGGCCTCTACGAGCAGTACTTC	CASSGGTSGLYEQYF	.	TRBD2	TRBV6-1	TRBJ2-7
TGTGCCAGCAGCTTGACTAGCGGGGGAACCTTCTACGAGCAGTACTTC	CASSLTSGGTFYEQYF	.	TRBD2	TRBV7-6	TRBJ2-7
TGTGCCAGCAGTCCTTGGCAGCGGGGGCCCTACGAGCAGTACTTC	CASSPWQRGPYEQYF	.	TRBD2	TRBV11-1	TRBJ2-7
TGTGCCAGCAGTCTGTCTTACTCTGGGGCCAACGTCCTGACTTTC	CASSLSYSGANVLTF	many	.	TRBV6-5	TRBJ2-6
TGTGCCAGCAGCCTACAACATTTGAGGGGAAACACCATATATTTT	CASSLQHLRGNTIYF	.	.	TRBV14	TRBJ1-3
TGCAGCGTTGGAGATGACTACGAGCAGTACTTC	CSVGDDYEQYF	once	.	TRBV29-1	TRBJ2-7
TGTGCCAGCAGTGAAGGCTTAGCGGGGGCCTACGAGCAGTACTTC	CASSEGLAGAYEQYF	.	TRBD2	TRBV2	TRBJ2-7
TGTGCCAGCAGCCCCGGACTAGCGGGGACCTACAATGAGCAGTTCTTC	CASSPGLAGTYNEQFF	.	TRBD2	TRBV5-4	TRBJ2-1
TGTGCCAGCACCCCTCGGAGGGGAAGCACCGGGGAGCTGTTTTTT	CASTPRRGSTGELFF	.	.	TRBV7-2	TRBJ2-2
TGTGCCAGCAGTATCGGGACTAGCGGGAGTAGGGACTTC	CASSIGTSGSRDF	.	TRBD2	TRBV28	TRBJ2-4
TGTGCCAGCAGCCAGGGGGACGCTAATGAAAAACTGTTTTTT	CASSQGDANEKLFF	.	TRBD1	TRBV7-9	TRBJ1-4
TGCGCCAGCAGTATCAGGGGGCTAGGGGAGACCCAGTACTTC	CASSIRGLGETQYF	.	TRBD1	TRBV5-1	TRBJ2-5
TGTGCCAGCAGTGATCCGGGACAGGGATATGGCTACACCTTC	CASSDPGQGYGYTF	.	TRBD1	TRBV6-6	TRBJ1-2